A single sample gave rise to the 16 T cell receptor beta chains below, sequenced in a study of blood T cell repertoires in COVID-19. Clones were sequenced by immunoSEQ multiplex PCR, and TCRdb holds only the in-frame ones, with some missing. The sample gives under 95,000 clones, around 86% of which show up once; about 5% is in the top ten. The sequenced sample was peripheral blood. These TCRs come from a woman aged 80 or over with acute or convalescent COVID-19.

The chain is built from TRBV5-1 and TRBJ2-1; the D gene is possibly TRBD1 (7 bases). Trimming cost V 4 bases and J 9 bases, with 23 bases left between them. Germline CDR1 and CDR2: SGHRS and YFSETQ. The CDR3 length is 16 residues. The CDR3: CASSRETGILAGEQFF. Written as DNA, the CDR3 is TGCGCCAGCAGCCGGGAGACAGGGATTCTGGCCGGTGAGCAGTTCTTC.

This clone was seen more than once but under ten times. This chain joins TRBV5-4 and TRBJ1-1; possibly TRBD1 for D (6 bases). The V gene's germline CDR1 is SGHNT and CDR2 YYREEE (reference sequence). The CDR3 contains 14 residues. V lost 4 bases to trimming and J lost 1 base, with 11 bases between them. The CDR3 loop reads CASSPGGGNTEAFF. The CDR3 nucleotides are TGTGCCAGCAGCCCGGGAGGGGGGAACACTGAAGCTTTCTTT.

The chain couples TRBV29-1 to TRBJ2-1, with 7 bases identical to TRBD1. Trimming took 6 bases from V and 0 from J; bases not matched to a gene: 8. The CDR3 has 15 amino acids. Germline CDR1 and CDR2: SQVTM and ANQGSEA. CDR3: CSVGSDRSSYNEQFF. The CDR3 DNA reads TGCAGCGTGGGTTCGGACAGGTCCTCCTACAATGAGCAGTTCTTC.

The V gene is TRBV6-2 or TRBV6-3, the J gene TRBJ2-7; 7 bases match TRBD2. The CDR3 loop spans 16 amino acids. After removal of 6 bases from V and 5 bases from J, the junction contained 16 bases not matched to a gene. Germline values: CDR1 MNHEY, CDR2 SVGEGT. DNA for the CDR3: TGTGCCAGCAGACCTACGCTGGCGGGAGAGGGCCACGAGCAGTACTTC. This sequence encodes CASRPTLAGEGHEQYF.

The chain links TRBV6-1 to TRBJ2-5, with D perhaps TRBD2 (6 bases). With 1 base removed from V and 5 bases from J, the gap between germline ends came to 11 bases. Germline lookup yields CDR1 MNHNS and CDR2 SASEGT. The CDR3 is made up of 14 amino acids. For the CDR3, the DNA is TGTGCCAGCAGTGAAGGGGCGGCGGGGGAGACCCAGTACTTC. As protein: CASSEGAAGETQYF.

This sequence joins TRBV19 and TRBJ1-5; 7 bases map to TRBD1. The CDR3 totals 14 residues. Trimming took 5 bases from V and 6 from J; bases not matched to a gene: 7. Germline loops: CDR1 LNHDA, CDR2 SQIVND (reference sequence). The CDR3, as DNA: TGTGCCAGTAGTTCCCGACAGGGTTTTCAGCCCCAGCATTTT. It encodes CASSSRQGFQPQHF.

The CDR3 DNA sequence: TGTGCTTGGACAGGGGGCGAAGCCTATGGCTACACCTTC. Translating gives CAWTGGEAYGYTF. V usage is TRBV2 and J usage is TRBJ1-2, with TRBD1 identical over 11 bases. This CDR3 has 13 amino acids. In germline, CDR1 is SNHLY, CDR2 FYNNEI. The full variable domain, rest sourced from reference TRBV2 and TRBJ1-2, is EPEVTQTPSHQVTQMGQEVILRCVPISNHLYFYWYRQILGQKVEFLVSFYNNEISEKSEIFDDQFSVERPDGSNFTLKIRSTKLEDSAMYFCAWTGGEAYGYTFGSGTRLTVV.

V and J are TRBV5-1 and TRBJ2-7; 13 positions match TRBD2. CDR3 length: 16 residues. In germline, CDR1 is SGHRS, CDR2 YFSETQ. The V segment lost 4 bases and the J segment 1 base; nucleotides outside the gene matches: 5. CDR3 amino acids: CASSGTGLAGSYEQYF. As DNA, the CDR3 is TGCGCCAGCAGCGGAACGGGACTAGCGGGGTCCTACGAGCAGTACTTC.

Points on this clone: Other DNA sequences in the sample encode the same CDR3. This chain uses TRBV3-1 (or the pseudogene TRBV3-2) with TRBJ2-3, with D unresolved. Trimming took 0 bases from V and 4 from J, leaving 5 bases between them. The CDR3 spans 13 residues. Germline V gene lookup returns CDR1 LGHDT and CDR2 YNNKEL (reference sequence). The CDR3: CASSQDLPDTQYF. The CDR3 DNA follows: TGTGCCAGCAGCCAAGATCTACCAGATACGCAGTATTTT.

This rearrangement joins TRBV6-1 to TRBJ2-1; 12 nucleotides agree with TRBD2. Germline-derived CDR1 and CDR2 are MNHNS and SASEGT. The length of the CDR3 is 16 residues. Trimming at V came to 4 bases and at J to 8 bases, leaving 9 bases not matched to a gene. The chain's CDR3 is CASSAYLAGGPDEQFF. For the CDR3, the DNA is TGTGCCAGCAGTGCTTATCTAGCGGGAGGGCCGGATGAGCAGTTCTTC.

This sequence joins TRBV7-9 and TRBJ2-6, with TRBD1 matching over 10 bases. The germline CDR1 and CDR2 sequences are SEHNR and FQNEAQ (reference sequence). This CDR3 comprises 18 residues. V was clipped by 4 bases and J by 0 bases; unmatched bases: 6. CDR3 coding DNA: TGTGCCAGCAGCTCAATGGGACAGGGGATCTCTGGGGCCAACGTCCTGACTTTC. Translated: CASSSMGQGISGANVLTF.

The chain recombines TRBV6-2 or TRBV6-3 with TRBJ2-7, with TRBD1 as a possible D gene (6 bases). Germline loops: CDR1 MNHEY, CDR2 SVGEGT. V gave up 2 bases and J gave up 3 bases, with 17 bases separating them. This CDR3 has 16 residues. The CDR3, as DNA: TGTGCCAGCAGTTACCCTCCCGGACAGAAGAACTACGAGCAGTACTTC. It specifies CASSYPPGQKNYEQYF.

The chain's CDR3 is CASSSQWRETQYF. The DNA for the CDR3 is TGTGCCAGTAGTAGTCAATGGAGAGAGACCCAGTACTTC. The chain employs TRBV19 and TRBJ2-5; D unclear. The CDR3 extends over 13 amino acids. The ends were cut back, 4 bases at V and 4 bases at J, with 10 bases in the middle. Germline loops: CDR1 LNHDA, CDR2 SQIVND (reference sequence).

The genes are TRBV30 and TRBJ2-1; 8 nucleotides line up with TRBD2. Germline CDR1 is GTSNPN and CDR2 is SVGIG (reference sequence). CDR3 length: 15 amino acids. The ends lost 2 bases at V and 3 bases at J; junction bases unmatched: 6. The CDR3 DNA reads TGTGCCTGGAGTCTCGGGGGGGCTGGCTACAATGAGCAGTTCTTC. This codes for CAWSLGGAGYNEQFF.

J is TRBJ2-2 and V is TRBV19; the match to TRBD2 covers 10 bases. In germline, CDR1 is LNHDA, CDR2 SQIVND (reference sequence). CDR3 length equals 18 residues. V lost 5 bases to trimming and J lost 4 bases; unmatched junction nucleotides: 13. The CDR3 DNA is TGTGCCAGTAGTCCCCGGGGTAGCGGGAGGATAATCACCGGGGAGCTGTTTTTT. Amino acid sequence: CASSPRGSGRIITGELFF.

There are a few counts of this clone. The chain is built from TRBV7-9 and TRBJ1-4; D is uncertain. Trimming cost V 2 bases and J 7 bases, with 8 bases left between them. CDR3 length: 13 residues. Per the germline V gene, CDR1 is SEHNR and CDR2 is FQNEAQ (reference sequence). The CDR3, as DNA: TGTGCCAGCAGCTTATACGGCGGTGAAAAACTGTTTTTT. Translated, it gives CASSLYGGEKLFF.